The sequence of this TCR beta chain was determined in a study of immune cell composition in non-small cell lung cancer. Clones were sequenced by immunoSEQ multiplex PCR, and TCRdb holds only the in-frame ones, with some missing. The profile shows 2,000 or so clones, roughly 79% of them singletons. The germline V gene has CDR1 KGHSH and CDR2 LQKENI. The CDR3 runs to 15 residues. J lost 0 bases, V lost 4 bases, and 4 bases had no gene match. This receptor was obtained from a human donor with non-small cell lung cancer. The sequencing input was lung tumor tissue. The gene calls are TRBV18 and TRBJ1-2, with 8 nucleotides matching TRBD1. In DNA form, the CDR3 reads TGTGCCAGCTCACAAGGACAGGGACCTAACTATGGCTACACCTTC. It codes for CASSQGQGPNYGYTF.